The 11 T cell receptor beta chains in this list originate from one sample, sequenced in a study of cytomegalovirus exposure and HLA in healthy donors. PCR involved 60 Vbeta and 13 Jbeta primers. Sequencing was performed with immunoSEQ multiplex PCR; in TCRdb, only in-frame clones are kept and a portion is missing. The sample has about 230,000 clones, roughly 91% seen once. The specimen sequenced was PBMCs. The receptors stem from a woman younger than 30 in good health and CMV-seronegative.

The table lists this clone with a few counts. This chain joins TRBV2 and TRBJ2-1; the match to TRBD2 covers 7 bases. From germline, CDR1 is SNHLY and CDR2 FYNNEI. The CDR3 loop spans 11 amino acids. The J segment lost 9 bases and the V segment lost 4 bases, leaving 0 bases of the junction unmatched. The CDR3 DNA follows: TGTGCCAGCAGTGCTAGCGGTGAGCAGTTCTTC. Its translation: CASSASGEQFF.

This chain links TRBV5-4 with TRBJ2-1, with a weak D call TRBD1 (6 bases). Germline values: CDR1 SGHNT, CDR2 YYREEE (reference sequence). V gave up 8 bases and J gave up 10 bases, with 19 bases separating them. CDR3 size: 13 residues. The CDR3 DNA follows: TGTGCCAGTAAAGAGGGTCAGGGGTTGGAGCAGTTCTTC. Its protein product is CASKEGQGLEQFF.

Turning to this clone: The same CDR3 is also encoded by other DNA sequences in this sample. The gene calls are TRBV19 and TRBJ2-2; 9 bases agree with TRBD1. Looked up from germline, CDR1 is LNHDA and CDR2 is SQIVND (reference sequence). Trimming cost V 4 bases and J 4 bases; bases outside gene matches: 1. This CDR3 is built from 14 residues. The CDR3 DNA follows: TGTGCCAGTAGTACGACAGGGGGCACCGGGGAGCTGTTTTTT. Protein product: CASSTTGGTGELFF.

CDR3 loop: CASSPRDRAGGAFF. DNA of the CDR3: TGTGCCAGCAGTCCCCGGGACAGGGCCGGCGGAGCTTTCTTT. The J gene is TRBJ1-1, the V gene TRBV6-5, with TRBD1 matching 9 bases. Germline V CDR1 and CDR2: MNHEY, SVGAGI. V shed 5 bases, J shed 10 bases, and the junction held 11 bases outside the gene matches. This CDR3 region has 14 residues.

The chain combines TRBV10-3 with TRBJ2-2; D call uncertain. This CDR3 comprises 14 residues. The germline V gene encodes CDR1 ENHRY and CDR2 SYGVKD. With 8 bases removed from V and 0 bases from J, the gap between germline ends came to 10 bases. In DNA form, the CDR3 reads TGTGCCATCGGAACTACATCGAACACCGGGGAGCTGTTTTTT. Protein product: CAIGTTSNTGELFF.

The chain combines TRBV4-2 with TRBJ2-7; D gene uncertain. The CDR3 length is 15 residues. Trimming removed 4 bases at V and 5 bases at J, with 18 bases between. Germline V CDR1 and CDR2: LGHNA, YNFKEQ. In DNA form, the CDR3 reads TGTGCCAGCAGCCCCTTCACGGGTTTTCCCCACGAGCAGTACTTC. Its translation is CASSPFTGFPHEQYF.

This clone was counted once. The CDR3 here is CASSLGTTYNEQFF. The CDR3 DNA sequence: TGTGCCAGCAGTTTAGGGACAACCTACAATGAGCAGTTCTTC. The chain recombines TRBV27 with TRBJ2-1, with D maybe TRBD1 (6 bases). The CDR3 contains 14 residues. Germline CDR1 MNHEY, CDR2 SMNVEV (reference sequence). With 2 bases removed from V and 2 bases from J, the gap between germline ends came to 7 bases.

The chain couples TRBV11-2 to TRBJ2-5; 7 bases align to TRBD1. Germline V gives CDR1 SGHAT, CDR2 FQNNGV. V was clipped by 3 bases and J by 7 bases; unmatched bases: 2. The CDR3 is made up of 12 amino acids. The CDR3 region is CASSFRQGTQYF. The CDR3 region has the DNA TGTGCCAGCAGCTTTAGACAGGGGACCCAGTACTTC.

This rearrangement joins TRBV15 to TRBJ2-5; weak D call: TRBD1 (6 bases). In germline, CDR1 is LNHNV, CDR2 YYDKDF (reference sequence). Between the trimmed V and J ends, which lost 0 bases and 2 bases, there was a span of 13 bases. The CDR3 sequence is 16 residues long. The CDR3 here is CATSRDEWGRQETQYF. As DNA, the CDR3 is TGTGCCACCAGCAGAGACGAGTGGGGGCGGCAAGAGACCCAGTACTTC.

The rearrangement uses TRBV7-2 and TRBJ2-7; D is uncertain. CDR1 is SGHTA and CDR2 is FQGNSA in the germline V gene. Deletions cut 2 bases from V and 0 bases from J, with 8 bases between. The CDR3 totals 14 residues. CDR3 bases: TGTGCCAGCAGCTTACAGGCCGACTCCTACGAGCAGTACTTC. Translated: CASSLQADSYEQYF.

This chain uses TRBV23-1 with TRBJ1-5, with D perhaps matching TRBD1 (6 bases). TRBV23-1 is sorted into the ORF group, with uncertain function. There are 15 residues in the CDR3. Trimming took 1 base from V and 5 from J, leaving 12 bases between them. CDR3 coding DNA: TGCGCCAGCAGTCAATTGCGGACAGAGTATCAGCCCCAGCATTTT. It yields the protein CASSQLRTEYQPQHF.